This T cell receptor beta chain was sequenced in a study of blood T cell repertoires in COVID-19. About the research overall: Donors in the United States, Italy and Spain gave samples during acute or convalescent COVID-19.

V was cut by 2 bases and J by 4 bases, with 8 bases left in between. The CDR3 loop spans 14 amino acids. CDR1 is MDHEN, CDR2 SYDVKM, per germline. As processed by the authors: Reference gene primer amplification gave estimated nucleated cell counts. Assay used: immunoSEQ multiplex PCR; TCRdb lists only in-frame clones, some missing. V and J calls and clone size are copied from that table; D and trimming were computed from the DNA. The repertoire holds 250,000 to 400,000 clones, with roughly 90% as singletons. The TCR comes from a woman aged 25 to 39 with COVID-19, enrolled during active disease. The sample consisted of peripheral blood. The gene calls are TRBV28 and TRBJ1-4; perhaps TRBD1 as D (5 bases). The CDR3 nucleotides read TGTGCCAGCAGTTTACAGGGATATAATGAAAAACTGTTTTTT. It is translated as CASSLQGYNEKLFF.